Below, 29 T cell receptor beta chains from the same sample are listed, as sequenced in a study of neurological immune-mediated disorders. TCRdb re-called the 5' RACE reads through MiXCR, storing one row per CDR3 protein. The profile shows about 120,000 distinct CDR3 sequences, around 3% of them singletons. Source material: PBMCs. The receptors shown here come from a woman in her twenties or thirties with multiple sclerosis.

This clonotype was recorded at least ten times. The chain uses TRBV7-9 and TRBJ2-6; perhaps TRBD2 as D (5 bases). The CDR3 runs 16 residues. The germline V gene has CDR1 SEHNR and CDR2 FQNEAQ (reference sequence). The ends were cut back, 5 bases at V and 4 bases at J, with 15 bases in the middle. CDR3 coding DNA: TGTGCCAGCAGCCGGCCCCGGGGTGCCGGGGCCAACGTCCTGACTTTC. This translates into CASSRPRGAGANVLTF.

This clonotype came up many times. The rearrangement joins TRBV7-2 to TRBJ2-2; 7 bases line up with TRBD1. V was pared by 5 bases and J by 5 bases, with 8 bases of the junction left unmatched. This CDR3 has 15 residues. Germline CDR1 and CDR2: SGHTA and FQGNSA. The CDR3 loop is CASSHDRVITGELFF. The CDR3 DNA reads TGTGCCAGCAGCCATGACAGGGTTATTACCGGGGAGCTGTTTTTT.

This clonotype has ten or more counts. The chain carries TRBV5-5 and TRBJ1-2; TRBD1 agrees at 11 bases. V was pared by 1 base and J by 4 bases, with 6 bases of the junction left unmatched. This CDR3 has 16 amino acids. Per the germline V gene, CDR1 is SGHKS and CDR2 is YYEKEE (reference sequence). CDR3 bases: TGTGCCAGCAGCTTGTTGGACAGGGGGCTTGTCTATGGCTACACCTTC. Its protein is CASSLLDRGLVYGYTF.

Concerning this clonotype itself: This clone may be a read error of a much larger clone one base away. V and J are TRBV29-1 and TRBJ1-1, with TRBD1 matching over 7 bases. The CDR3 is 12 amino acids. The J segment lost 6 bases and the V segment lost 4 bases, leaving 5 bases of the junction unmatched. Germline CDR1 SQVTM, CDR2 ANQGSEA. CDR3 in amino acids: CSVGKGAPEAFF. The CDR3 DNA reads TGCAGCGTTGGAAAGGGGGCCCCTGAAGCTTTCTTT.

Ten or more counts support this clonotype. This rearrangement joins TRBV7-2 to TRBJ1-1; D is possibly TRBD1 (6 bases). V lost 6 bases and J 4 bases, leaving 12 bases between the germline ends. This CDR3 region has 13 residues. Germline V gene sequence: CDR1 SGHTA, CDR2 FQGNSA. The CDR3 DNA reads as TGTGCCAGCAGGCCACAGGGCACCACTGAAGCTTTCTTT. As protein: CASRPQGTTEAFF.

This clonotype was seen repeatedly, ten times or more. The CDR3 region has the DNA TGCAGTGCTCCCGGGACCGGACAGGGAAAAAACACCATATATTTT. Translation: CSAPGTGQGKNTIYF. This chain links TRBV20-1 with TRBJ1-3; 8 bases are shared with TRBD1. The CDR3 extends over 15 amino acids. The V gene's germline CDR1 is DFQATT and CDR2 SNEGSKA (reference sequence). The V gene end was trimmed by 5 bases and the J gene end by 6 bases; junction bases not matched to a gene: 12.

This clonotype has a count of ten or more. This rearrangement joins TRBV6-5 to TRBJ2-5, with D unclear. CDR3 length equals 15 residues. The V gene lost 8 bases and the J gene lost 0 bases, with 16 bases spanning the gap. Germline V gene lookup returns CDR1 MNHEY and CDR2 SVGAGI. Here the CDR3 reads CASGPRVAYQETQYF. CDR3 sequence (DNA): TGTGCCAGCGGCCCCCGGGTTGCGTACCAAGAGACCCAGTACTTC.

This clonotype was picked up a small number of times. This rearrangement joins TRBV7-9 to TRBJ2-7; 8 bases map to TRBD2. This CDR3 is 15 amino acids long. Germline loops: CDR1 SEHNR, CDR2 FQNEAQ (reference sequence). The junction had 2 bases not matched to a gene; V was cut back by 1 base and J by 0 bases. The chain's CDR3 is CASSLDSGSSYEQYF. As DNA, the CDR3 is TGTGCCAGCAGCTTAGACAGCGGGAGCTCCTACGAGCAGTACTTC.

This clonotype was counted ten times or more. V and J are TRBV6-4 and TRBJ1-6, with a weak D call TRBD1 (5 bases). Germline-derived CDR1 and CDR2 are MRHNA and SNTAGT. The CDR3 is 14 residues long. Trimming took 5 bases from V and 10 from J, leaving 15 bases between them. For the CDR3, the DNA is TGTGCCAGCAGTCCCGACGGGGCGCACTCACCCCTCCACTTT. Translating gives CASSPDGAHSPLHF.

This clonotype is a singleton in its sample. The rearrangement links TRBV28 to TRBJ1-1, with D hard to call. Germline lookup yields CDR1 MDHEN and CDR2 SYDVKM. Trimming removed 6 bases at V and 8 bases at J, with 10 bases between. The CDR3 covers 11 residues. CDR3 DNA: TGTGCCAGCAGGGGCCCGAGCGAAGCTTTCTTT. Amino acids: CASRGPSEAFF.

This clonotype was observed many times. This chain joins TRBV29-1 and TRBJ1-1; 7 bases agree with TRBD1. This CDR3 has 14 amino acids. Per germline, CDR1 SQVTM and CDR2 ANQGSEA. After removal of 3 bases from V and 4 bases from J, the junction contained 8 bases not matched to a gene. DNA of the CDR3: TGCAGCGTTGAGGGGCAGGGGGTAGCCACTGAAGCTTTCTTT. It is translated as CSVEGQGVATEAFF. The full variable domain, in which reference TRBV29-1 and TRBJ1-1 provide the parts outside the CDR3, is SAVISQKPSRDICQRGTSLTIQCQVDSQVTMMFWYRQQPGQSLTLIATANQGSEATYESGFVIDKFPISRPNLTFSTLTVSNMSPEDSSIYLCSVEGQGVATEAFFGQGTRLTVV.

This clonotype has ten or more counts. The genes are TRBV20-1 and TRBJ2-1; 14 nucleotides agree with TRBD2. Germline V CDR1 and CDR2: DFQATT, SNEGSKA (reference sequence). The CDR3 consists of 14 residues. V shed 0 bases and J 16 bases; nucleotides not matched to a gene: 8. The CDR3 DNA reads TGCAGTGCTAGAGATAAGACTAGCGGGAGGGCCACATTCTTC. Translation: CSARDKTSGRATFF.

This clonotype appeared many times. V gene TRBV20-1 combines with J gene TRBJ1-5; the D is unclear. V was shortened by 5 bases and J by 0 bases, with 5 bases between the two germline ends. CDR1 is DFQATT, CDR2 SNEGSKA, per germline (reference sequence). The CDR3 consists of 12 residues. CDR3 sequence reads: CSAQISNQPQHF. CDR3 nucleotide sequence: TGCAGTGCTCAAATTAGCAATCAGCCCCAGCATTTT.

This clonotype was counted many times. The chain couples TRBV20-1 to TRBJ1-1; the D gene is possibly TRBD1 (6 bases). CDR3 length: 21 residues. Trimming shortened V by 6 bases and J by 0 bases, and 35 bases separated the two germline ends. Per germline, CDR1 DFQATT and CDR2 SNEGSKA (reference sequence). CDR3 in DNA: TGCAGTGCCCCTCACGGAGGGGGGTCCTTGAGGGATTTTTACCTGAACACTGAAGCTTTCTTT. Translated, it gives CSAPHGGGSLRDFYLNTEAFF.

This clonotype was observed at least ten times. The J gene is TRBJ2-5, the V gene TRBV20-1, with D unclear. V was clipped by 0 bases and J by 2 bases, with 4 bases between them. In germline, CDR1 is DFQATT, CDR2 SNEGSKA (reference sequence). The CDR3 runs to 12 residues. CDR3 amino acids: CSARDWQETQYF. Here the CDR3 DNA reads TGCAGTGCTAGAGACTGGCAAGAGACCCAGTACTTC.

This clonotype was seen repeatedly, ten times or more. The rearrangement links TRBV29-1 to TRBJ2-7, with D uncertain. Germline CDR1 is SQVTM and CDR2 is ANQGSEA. The V and J ends lost 4 bases and 5 bases respectively, with 15 bases between them. The CDR3 is made up of 13 amino acids. CDR3 DNA: TGCAGCGTTGGATTAAGGGCCCCCAACGAGCAGTACTTC. Residues: CSVGLRAPNEQYF.

This clonotype was recorded at least ten times. The chain recombines TRBV29-1 with TRBJ2-3, with 10 bases that match TRBD2. There are 17 residues in the CDR3. CDR1 SQVTM and CDR2 ANQGSEA come from the germline V gene. V trimming: 4 bases; J trimming: 4 bases; junction bases outside the gene matches: 14. The CDR3 loop reads CSVGGASGRLSPDTQYF. CDR3 sequence (DNA): TGCAGCGTTGGGGGGGCTAGCGGGAGATTGAGCCCAGATACGCAGTATTTT.

This chain uses TRBV7-6 with TRBJ2-2; D ambiguous. V was cut by 5 bases and J by 1 base, with 14 bases left in between. Germline V gives CDR1 SGHVS, CDR2 FNYEAQ. CDR3 length: 16 amino acids. The CDR3, as DNA: TGTGCCAGCAGCCCATTAGACCTGCAGAACACCGGGGAGCTGTTTTTT. Amino acids: CASSPLDLQNTGELFF.

The chain couples TRBV29-1 to TRBJ2-1; D remains unclear. V lost 4 bases, J lost 2 bases, and 21 bases lay in between. Germline V gene lookup returns CDR1 SQVTM and CDR2 ANQGSEA. The CDR3 is 17 residues long. The CDR3 sequence is CSVAGPPTYTAYNEQFF. CDR3 nucleotides: TGCAGCGTTGCCGGCCCCCCGACTTATACGGCCTACAATGAGCAGTTCTTC.

This clonotype was recorded at least ten times. CDR3 protein: CASSPFAYEQYF. As DNA, the CDR3 is TGTGCCAGCAGCCCTTTCGCCTACGAGCAGTACTTC. The genes are TRBV7-9 and TRBJ2-7; D is undetermined. CDR1 is SEHNR, CDR2 FQNEAQ, per germline (reference sequence). The V and J ends lost 5 bases and 2 bases respectively, with 7 bases between them. The CDR3 totals 12 residues.

The sample holds many counts of this clonotype. V is TRBV12-3 or TRBV12-4 and J is TRBJ2-2, with D possibly matching TRBD1 (6 bases). There are 15 residues in the CDR3. V lost 4 bases and J lost 0, with 9 bases in between. In DNA form, the CDR3 reads TGTGCCAGCAGTTCGGGACATCCGAACACCGGGGAGCTGTTTTTT. Protein product: CASSSGHPNTGELFF.

This clonotype was detected many times. This chain uses TRBV7-9 with TRBJ2-1; maybe TRBD2 (5 bases). CDR3 length: 14 amino acids. Looked up from germline, CDR1 is SEHNR and CDR2 is FQNEAQ (reference sequence). Trimming shortened V by 7 bases and J by 4 bases, and 14 bases separated the two germline ends. CDR3 protein: CASTQLAEYNEQFF. In nucleotides, the CDR3 is TGTGCCAGCACCCAGCTAGCAGAGTACAATGAGCAGTTCTTC.

V usage is TRBV6-2 or TRBV6-3 and J usage is TRBJ2-6, with D perhaps being TRBD1 or TRBD2 (6 bases each). V was cut by 7 bases and J by 0 bases, with 19 bases left in between. This CDR3 is built from 18 residues. Germline V gene lookup returns CDR1 MNHEY and CDR2 SVGEGT. The CDR3 bases are TGTGCCAGCACCCCCGCCGGGGGCAGCTCCTCTGGGGCCAACGTCCTGACTTTC. Its protein product is CASTPAGGSSSGANVLTF.

This clonotype occurred many times. The genes are TRBV27 and TRBJ2-1, with TRBD2 identical over 7 bases. This CDR3 comprises 15 residues. Trimming cost V 7 bases and J 6 bases; bases outside gene matches: 12. CDR1 is MNHEY and CDR2 is SMNVEV in the germline V gene (reference sequence). The CDR3 DNA is TGTGCCAGCACCCCACGGGCGGGAGCGTTCAATGAGCAGTTCTTC. It codes for CASTPRAGAFNEQFF.

This clonotype has at least ten counts. This chain uses TRBV20-1 with TRBJ2-7; unclear D gene. CDR3 length equals 13 residues. The germline CDR1 and CDR2 sequences are DFQATT and SNEGSKA (reference sequence). V lost 6 bases to trimming and J lost 0 bases, with 12 bases between them. As DNA, the CDR3 is TGCAGTGCCACCAGCACGAGCTCCTACGAGCAGTACTTC. Its protein is CSATSTSSYEQYF.

This clonotype was observed at least ten times. The chain uses TRBV3-1 and TRBJ2-2; no clear D. This CDR3 region has 16 residues. Trimming removed 3 bases at V and 7 bases at J, with 18 bases between. Germline CDR1 reads LGHDT; CDR2 reads YNNKEL (reference sequence). CDR3 nucleotides: TGTGCCAGCAGCCACTCCCGGATTGTCCTCGGCGGGGAGCTGTTTTTT. Its translation: CASSHSRIVLGGELFF.

In its sample, this clonotype was seen many times. The chain employs TRBV5-1 and TRBJ1-1; the D is unclear. V was clipped by 4 bases and J by 1 base, with 8 bases between them. The CDR3 covers 13 residues. Per germline, CDR1 SGHRS and CDR2 YFSETQ. Here the CDR3 DNA reads TGCGCCAGCAGCACCAACAAGAACACTGAAGCTTTCTTT. Translated: CASSTNKNTEAFF.

On this clonotype: A much larger clone lies one base from this, so it may be a read error. The V and J genes are TRBV20-1 and TRBJ2-3; 8 positions match TRBD1. The CDR3 covers 14 residues. Germline values: CDR1 DFQATT, CDR2 SNEGSKA (reference sequence). The CDR3 loop is CSARDLDRVDKQYF. For the CDR3, the DNA is TGCAGTGCTAGAGATTTGGACAGGGTAGATAAGCAGTATTTT.

This clonotype came up many times. The CDR3: CSASTPDSGANVLTF. The CDR3 region has the DNA TGCAGTGCTAGTACCCCAGACTCTGGGGCCAACGTCCTGACTTTC. V and J are TRBV20-1 and TRBJ2-6; no firm D call. The CDR3 length is 15 residues. V gave up 3 bases and J gave up 0 bases, with 9 bases separating them. Germline lookup yields CDR1 DFQATT and CDR2 SNEGSKA (reference sequence).